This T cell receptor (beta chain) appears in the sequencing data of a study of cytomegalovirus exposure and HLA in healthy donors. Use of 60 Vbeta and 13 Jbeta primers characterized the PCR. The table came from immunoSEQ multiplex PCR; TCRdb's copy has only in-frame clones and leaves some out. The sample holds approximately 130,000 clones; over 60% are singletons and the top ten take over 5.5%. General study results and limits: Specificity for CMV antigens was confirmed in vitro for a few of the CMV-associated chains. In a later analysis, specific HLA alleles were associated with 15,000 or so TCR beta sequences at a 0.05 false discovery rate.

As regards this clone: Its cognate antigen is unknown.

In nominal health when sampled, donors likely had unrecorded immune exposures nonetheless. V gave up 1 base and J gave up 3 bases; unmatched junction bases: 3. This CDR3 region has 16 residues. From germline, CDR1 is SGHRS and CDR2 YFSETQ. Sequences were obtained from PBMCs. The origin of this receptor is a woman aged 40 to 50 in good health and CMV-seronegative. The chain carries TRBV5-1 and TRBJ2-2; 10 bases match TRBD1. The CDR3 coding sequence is TGCGCCAGCAGCTTGCGGACAGGGGGAGACACCGGGGAGCTGTTTTTT. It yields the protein CASSLRTGGDTGELFF.